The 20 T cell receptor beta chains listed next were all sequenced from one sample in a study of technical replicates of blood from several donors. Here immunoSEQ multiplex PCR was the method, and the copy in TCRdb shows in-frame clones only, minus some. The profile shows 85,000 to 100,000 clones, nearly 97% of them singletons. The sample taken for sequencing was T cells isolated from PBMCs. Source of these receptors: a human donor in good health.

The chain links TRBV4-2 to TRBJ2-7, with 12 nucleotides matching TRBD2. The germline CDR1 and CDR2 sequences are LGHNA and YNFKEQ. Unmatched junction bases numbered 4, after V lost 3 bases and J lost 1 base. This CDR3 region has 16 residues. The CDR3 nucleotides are TGTGCCAGCAGCCAGGACCTAGCGGGGGGGTCCTACGAGCAGTACTTC. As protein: CASSQDLAGGSYEQYF.

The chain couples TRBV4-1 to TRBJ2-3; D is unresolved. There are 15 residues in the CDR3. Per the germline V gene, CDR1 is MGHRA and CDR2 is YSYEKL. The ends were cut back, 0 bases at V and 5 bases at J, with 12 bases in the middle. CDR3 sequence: CASSQDTHRGDTQYF. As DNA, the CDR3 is TGCGCCAGCAGCCAAGATACCCACCGCGGAGATACGCAGTATTTT.

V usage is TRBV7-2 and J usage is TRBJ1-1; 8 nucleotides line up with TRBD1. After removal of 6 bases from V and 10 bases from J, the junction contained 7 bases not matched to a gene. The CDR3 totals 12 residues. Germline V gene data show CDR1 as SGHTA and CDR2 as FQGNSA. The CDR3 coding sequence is TGTGCCAGCAGAGGACAGGGCATCGGAGCTTTCTTT. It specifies CASRGQGIGAFF. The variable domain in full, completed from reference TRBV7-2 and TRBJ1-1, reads GAGVSQSPSNKVTEKGKDVELRCDPISGHTALYWYRQSLGQGLEFLIYFQGNSAPDKSGLPSDRFSAERTGGSVSTLTIQRTQQEDSAVYLCASRGQGIGAFFGQGTRLTVV.

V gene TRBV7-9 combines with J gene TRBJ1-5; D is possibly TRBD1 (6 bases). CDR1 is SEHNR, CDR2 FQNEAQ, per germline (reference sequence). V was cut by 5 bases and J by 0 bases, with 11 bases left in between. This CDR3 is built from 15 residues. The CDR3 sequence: CASSRGGLSNQPQHF. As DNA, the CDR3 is TGTGCCAGCAGCAGGGGGGGACTTAGCAATCAGCCCCAGCATTTT.

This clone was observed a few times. As DNA, the CDR3 is TGTGCCACCCTACTAGCGGGAGCCAATGAGCAGTTCTTC. This translates into CATLLAGANEQFF. The chain is built from TRBV10-3 and TRBJ2-1; 11 nucleotides align to TRBD2. V dropped 10 bases and J dropped 6; count of bases not matched to a gene: 5. Germline values: CDR1 ENHRY, CDR2 SYGVKD. This CDR3 comprises 13 residues.

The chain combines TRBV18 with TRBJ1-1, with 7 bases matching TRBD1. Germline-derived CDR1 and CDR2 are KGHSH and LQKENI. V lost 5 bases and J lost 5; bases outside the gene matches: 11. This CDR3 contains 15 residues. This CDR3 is CASSSEGGARTEAFF. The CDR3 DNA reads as TGTGCCAGCTCATCCGAAGGGGGCGCTCGGACTGAAGCTTTCTTT.

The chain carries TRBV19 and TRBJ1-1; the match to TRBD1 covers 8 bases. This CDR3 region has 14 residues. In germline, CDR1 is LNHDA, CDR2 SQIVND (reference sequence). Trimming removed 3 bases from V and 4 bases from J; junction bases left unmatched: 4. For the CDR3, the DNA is TGTGCCAGTAGTATGGGACAGGCTTTCACTGAAGCTTTCTTT. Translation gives CASSMGQAFTEAFF. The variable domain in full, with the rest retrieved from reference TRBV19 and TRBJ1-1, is DGGITQSPKYLFRKEGQNVTLSCEQNLNHDAMYWYRQDPGQGLRLIYYSQIVNDFQKGDIAEGYSVSREKKESFPLTVTSAQKNPTAFYLCASSMGQAFTEAFFGQGTRLTVV.

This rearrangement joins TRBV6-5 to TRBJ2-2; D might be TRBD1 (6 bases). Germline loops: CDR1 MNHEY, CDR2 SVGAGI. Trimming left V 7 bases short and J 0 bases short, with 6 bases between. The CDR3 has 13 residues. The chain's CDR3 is CASKGANTGELFF. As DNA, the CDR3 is TGTGCCAGCAAGGGGGCGAACACCGGGGAGCTGTTTTTT.

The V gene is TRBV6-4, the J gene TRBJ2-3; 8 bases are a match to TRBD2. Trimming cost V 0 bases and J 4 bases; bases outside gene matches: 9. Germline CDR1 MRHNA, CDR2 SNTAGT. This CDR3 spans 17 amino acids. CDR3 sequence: CASSDSTPGGGADTQYF. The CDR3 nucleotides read TGTGCCAGCAGTGACTCGACGCCGGGGGGGGGCGCAGATACGCAGTATTTT.

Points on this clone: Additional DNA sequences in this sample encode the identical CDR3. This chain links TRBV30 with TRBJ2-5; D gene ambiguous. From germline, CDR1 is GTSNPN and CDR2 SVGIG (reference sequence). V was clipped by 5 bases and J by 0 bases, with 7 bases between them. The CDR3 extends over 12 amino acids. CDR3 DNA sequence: TGTGCCTGGTCCGCTAACCAAGAGACCCAGTACTTC. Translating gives CAWSANQETQYF.

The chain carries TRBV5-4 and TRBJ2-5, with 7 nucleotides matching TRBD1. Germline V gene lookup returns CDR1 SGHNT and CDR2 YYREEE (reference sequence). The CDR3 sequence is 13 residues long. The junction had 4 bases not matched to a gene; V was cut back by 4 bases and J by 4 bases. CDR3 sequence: CASSLDRAETQYF. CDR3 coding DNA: TGTGCCAGCAGCCTCGACAGGGCAGAGACCCAGTACTTC. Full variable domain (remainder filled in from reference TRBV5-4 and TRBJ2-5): ETGVTQSPTHLIKTRGQQVTLRCSSQSGHNTVSWYQQALGQGPQFIFQYYREEENGRGNFPPRFSGLQFPNYSSELNVNALELDDSALYLCASSLDRAETQYFGPGTRLLVL.

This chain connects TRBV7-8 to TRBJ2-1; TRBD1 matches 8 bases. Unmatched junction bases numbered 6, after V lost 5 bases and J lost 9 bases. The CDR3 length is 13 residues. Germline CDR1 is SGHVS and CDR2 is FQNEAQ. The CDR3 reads CASSADRGGEQFF. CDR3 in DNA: TGTGCCAGCAGCGCCGACAGGGGAGGTGAGCAGTTCTTC.

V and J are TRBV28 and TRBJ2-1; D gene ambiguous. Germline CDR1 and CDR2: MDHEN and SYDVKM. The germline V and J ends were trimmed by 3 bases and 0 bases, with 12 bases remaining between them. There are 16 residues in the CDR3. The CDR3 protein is CASSLTTPSSYNEQFF. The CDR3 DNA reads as TGTGCCAGCAGTTTGACAACCCCTTCCTCCTACAATGAGCAGTTCTTC.

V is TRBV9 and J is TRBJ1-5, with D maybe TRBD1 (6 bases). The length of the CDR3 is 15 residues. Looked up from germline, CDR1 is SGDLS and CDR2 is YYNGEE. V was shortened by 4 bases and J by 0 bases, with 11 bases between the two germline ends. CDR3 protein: CASSSSTGSNQPQHF. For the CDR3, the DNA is TGTGCCAGCAGCTCCTCGACAGGTAGCAATCAGCCCCAGCATTTT. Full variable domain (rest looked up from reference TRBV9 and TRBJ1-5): DSGVTQTPKHLITATGQRVTLRCSPRSGDLSVYWYQQSLDQGLQFLIQYYNGEERAKGNILERFSAQQFPDLHSELNLSSLELGDSALYFCASSSSTGSNQPQHFGDGTRLSIL.

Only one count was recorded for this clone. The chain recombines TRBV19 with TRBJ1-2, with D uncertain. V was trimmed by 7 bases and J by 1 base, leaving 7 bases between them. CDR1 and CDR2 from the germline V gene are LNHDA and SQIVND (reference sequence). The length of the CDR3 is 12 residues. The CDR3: CASTGLNYGYTF. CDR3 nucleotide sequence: TGTGCCAGTACTGGGCTTAACTATGGCTACACCTTC.

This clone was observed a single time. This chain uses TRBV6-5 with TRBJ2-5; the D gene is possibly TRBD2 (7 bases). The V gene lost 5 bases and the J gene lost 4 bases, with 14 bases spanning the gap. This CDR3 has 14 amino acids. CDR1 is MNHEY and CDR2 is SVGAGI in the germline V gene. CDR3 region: CASSGGGVGETQYF. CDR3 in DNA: TGTGCCAGCAGTGGAGGGGGGGTGGGAGAGACCCAGTACTTC.

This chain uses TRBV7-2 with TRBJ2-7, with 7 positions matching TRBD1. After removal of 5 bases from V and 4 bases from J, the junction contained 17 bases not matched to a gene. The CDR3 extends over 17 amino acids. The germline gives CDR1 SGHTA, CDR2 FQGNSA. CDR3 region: CASSPSRGTALGYEQYF. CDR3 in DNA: TGTGCCAGCAGCCCTAGTAGGGGGACAGCGCTTGGATACGAGCAGTACTTC. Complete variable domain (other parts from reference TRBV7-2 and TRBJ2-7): GAGVSQSPSNKVTEKGKDVELRCDPISGHTALYWYRQSLGQGLEFLIYFQGNSAPDKSGLPSDRFSAERTGGSVSTLTIQRTQQEDSAVYLCASSPSRGTALGYEQYFGPGTRLTVT.

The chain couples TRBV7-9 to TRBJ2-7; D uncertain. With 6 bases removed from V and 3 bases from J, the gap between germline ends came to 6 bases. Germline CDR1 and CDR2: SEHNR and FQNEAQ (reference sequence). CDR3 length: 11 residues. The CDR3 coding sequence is TGTGCCAGCAGATCGAGCTACGAGCAGTACTTC. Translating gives CASRSSYEQYF.

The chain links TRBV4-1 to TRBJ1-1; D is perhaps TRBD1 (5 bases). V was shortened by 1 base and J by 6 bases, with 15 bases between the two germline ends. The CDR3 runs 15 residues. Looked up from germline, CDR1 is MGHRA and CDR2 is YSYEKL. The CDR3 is CASSQAIGVSAEAFF. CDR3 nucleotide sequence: TGCGCCAGCAGCCAAGCGATAGGGGTTTCCGCTGAAGCTTTCTTT.

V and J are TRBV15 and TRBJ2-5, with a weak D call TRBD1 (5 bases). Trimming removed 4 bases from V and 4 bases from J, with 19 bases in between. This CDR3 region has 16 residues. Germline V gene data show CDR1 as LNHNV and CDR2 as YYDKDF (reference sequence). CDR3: CATSTNPRGGAETQYF. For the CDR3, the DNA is TGTGCCACCAGCACCAACCCGCGTGGTGGGGCAGAGACCCAGTACTTC.